This T cell receptor beta chain was sequenced during a study of T cells after yellow fever vaccination (dated by TCRdb to between 2018 and 2020). Regarding the study in general: The SMART-Seq v4 Ultra Low Input RNA kit was used to prepare libraries from fractions with low cell numbers. Bulk TCR alpha and beta repertoires were sequenced longitudinally to track T-cell clones before and after primary and booster YFV17D yellow fever vaccination. Two healthy male donors made up the cohort, one aged 18 to 29 years and the other aged 30 to 40 years. Bulk PBMC replicates and cell subsets were isolated from blood drawn at multiple timepoints before and after both primary and secondary immunization.

What this sample's treatment or condition label stands for: live attenuated yellow fever vaccine strain. At each blood-draw timepoint, two biological replicates of bulk PBMCs were collected. PBMCs were isolated from peripheral blood using a standard Ficoll-Paque protocol. TriZol was used to extract RNA from bulk PBMCs, CD4 and CD8 fractions, and dextramer-positive and dextramer-negative fractions. Instrument on record: Illumina NovaSeq 6000. Synthesis of TCR cDNA relied on 5'RACE template switching, a step that introduced a universal primer site along with unique molecular identifiers. cDNA synthesis was primed from both the TCR alpha and TCR beta constant segments. Library amplification used two PCR steps, and the second PCR step added sample barcodes and sequencing adapters. Sequencing of libraries was done on Illumina HiSeq 2500 (2x100 bp) or NovaSeq (2x150 bp). Under the source paper's analysis protocol: MIGEC handled demultiplexing of reads and collapsing into UMI consensus sequences, while MiXCR performed V(D)J alignment. Vaccine-responding clonotypes were identified with edgeR using replicate PBMC samples, with FDR below 0.01 and a log2 fold change above 5 up to day 15 being required. Bulk clonotypes were assigned CD4 or CD8 identity according to which sequenced CD4 or CD8 repertoire held them at higher abundance. TCRdb trimmed public reads at Q25 via fastp, called clones via MiXCR and kept in-frame beta chains. Entries are consolidated by CDR3 protein sequence, retaining the most common genes and DNA. The V and J calls and clone size are TCRdb's, not the authors'. The sample table records roughly 330,000 distinct CDR3 sequences; approximately 4% of these occur just once. The ten top clones hold less than 25% of the sample.

V is shortened by 5 bases, J by 0 bases, and the region joining them spans 13 bases. Based on the germline V gene, the CDR1 and CDR2 sequences are LGHNA and YNFKEQ. From cysteine to phenylalanine, the CDR3 is 15 amino acids long. The sequence is cut down to CDR3 DNA, 45 bases in frame from base 1. Results and caveats for the whole study, not just this receptor: Because only two donors were included in the study, the extent to which the findings can be generalized is limited. A small fraction of clonotypes showed up in both the CD4 and CD8 compartments, probably as a result of convergent recombination. Computational filtering was needed because FACS-sorted repertoires could contain abundant contaminating clonotypes from the bulk population. Compared with the primary T-cell response, the secondary T-cell response was weaker but faster, peaking on day 5 rather than day 15. Most clones expanded after primary vaccination were re-detected after the booster (around 96% of CD4 and 88% of CD8), suggesting broad memory maintenance.

With regard to this clonotype: The specificity of this receptor is unknown. It has no much larger one-base neighbor in the sample; base qualities were not kept.

Specimen: PBMCs, collected 5 days after the yellow fever booster vaccination. The sequence came from a man between 18 and 29 years old who received the YFV17D yellow fever vaccine. The rearrangement joined TRBV4-2 to TRBJ1-1; the D gene cannot be resolved reliably. The nucleotide sequence reads as follows: TGTGCCAGCAGCATTCAGACCGACTTGAACACTGAAGCTTTCTTT. The encoded protein is CASSIQTDLNTEAFF.